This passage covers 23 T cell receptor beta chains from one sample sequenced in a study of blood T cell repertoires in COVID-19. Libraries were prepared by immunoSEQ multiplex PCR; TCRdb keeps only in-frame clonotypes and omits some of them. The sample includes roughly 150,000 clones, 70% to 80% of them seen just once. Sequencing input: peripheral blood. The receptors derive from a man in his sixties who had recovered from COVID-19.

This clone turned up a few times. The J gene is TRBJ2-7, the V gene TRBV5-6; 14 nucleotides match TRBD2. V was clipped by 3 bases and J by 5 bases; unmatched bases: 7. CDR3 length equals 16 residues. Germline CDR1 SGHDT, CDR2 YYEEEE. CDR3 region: CASSWGPGLAGDEQYF. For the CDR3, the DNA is TGTGCCAGCAGCTGGGGGCCGGGACTAGCGGGAGACGAGCAGTACTTC. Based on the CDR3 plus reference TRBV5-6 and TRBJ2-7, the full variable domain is DAGVTQSPTHLIKTRGQQVTLRCSPKSGHDTVSWYQQALGQGPQFIFQYYEEEERQRGNFPDRFSGHQFPNYSSELNVNALLLGDSALYLCASSWGPGLAGDEQYFGPGTRLTVT.

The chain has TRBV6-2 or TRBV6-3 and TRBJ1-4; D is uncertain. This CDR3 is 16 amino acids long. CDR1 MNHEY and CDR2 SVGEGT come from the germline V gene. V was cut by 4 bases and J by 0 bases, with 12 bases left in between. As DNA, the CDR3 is TGTGCCAGCAGTTCACCGCAGGCTGCAACTAATGAAAAACTGTTTTTT. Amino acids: CASSSPQAATNEKLFF.

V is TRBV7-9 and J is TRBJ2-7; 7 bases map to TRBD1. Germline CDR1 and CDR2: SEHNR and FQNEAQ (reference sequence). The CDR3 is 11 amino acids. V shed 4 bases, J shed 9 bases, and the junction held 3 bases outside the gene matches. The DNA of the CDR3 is TGTGCCAGCAGCTCTACAGGGGTGCAGTACTTC. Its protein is CASSSTGVQYF.

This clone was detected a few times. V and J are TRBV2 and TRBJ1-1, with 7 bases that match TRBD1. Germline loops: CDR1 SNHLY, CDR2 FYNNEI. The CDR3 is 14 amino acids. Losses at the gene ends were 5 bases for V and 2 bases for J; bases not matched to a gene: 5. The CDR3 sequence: CASSPDRANTEAFF. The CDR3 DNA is TGTGCCAGCAGTCCCGACAGGGCTAACACTGAAGCTTTCTTT.

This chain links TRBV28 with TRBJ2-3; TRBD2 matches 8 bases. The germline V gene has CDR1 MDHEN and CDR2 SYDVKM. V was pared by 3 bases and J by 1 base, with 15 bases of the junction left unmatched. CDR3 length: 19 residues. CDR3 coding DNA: TGTGCCAGCAGTTTCCCAACTAGCGGACGTTTTTTGGGCACAGATACGCAGTATTTT. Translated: CASSFPTSGRFLGTDTQYF. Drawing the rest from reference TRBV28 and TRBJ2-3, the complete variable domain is DVKVTQSSRYLVKRTGEKVFLECVQDMDHENMFWYRQDPGLGLRLIYFSYDVKMKEKGDIPEGYSVSREKKERFSLILESASTNQTSMYLCASSFPTSGRFLGTDTQYFGPGTRLTVL.

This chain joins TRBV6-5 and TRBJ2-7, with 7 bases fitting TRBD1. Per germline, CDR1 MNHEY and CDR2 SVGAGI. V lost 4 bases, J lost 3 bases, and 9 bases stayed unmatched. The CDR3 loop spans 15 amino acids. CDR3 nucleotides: TGTGCCAGCAGTTCCGACCTGACAGGGTACTACGAGCAGTACTTC. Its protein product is CASSSDLTGYYEQYF.

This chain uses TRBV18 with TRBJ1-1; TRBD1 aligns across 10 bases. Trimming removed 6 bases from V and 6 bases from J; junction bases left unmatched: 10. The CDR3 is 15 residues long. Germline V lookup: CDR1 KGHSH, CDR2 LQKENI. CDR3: CASSPRTGGGPEAFF. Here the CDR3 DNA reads TGTGCCAGCTCGCCGCGGACAGGGGGGGGTCCTGAAGCTTTCTTT. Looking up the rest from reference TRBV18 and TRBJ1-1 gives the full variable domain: NAGVMQNPRHLVRRRGQEARLRCSPMKGHSHVYWYRQLPEEGLKFMVYLQKENIIDESGMPKERFSAEFPKEGPSILRIQQVVRGDSAAYFCASSPRTGGGPEAFFGQGTRLTVV.

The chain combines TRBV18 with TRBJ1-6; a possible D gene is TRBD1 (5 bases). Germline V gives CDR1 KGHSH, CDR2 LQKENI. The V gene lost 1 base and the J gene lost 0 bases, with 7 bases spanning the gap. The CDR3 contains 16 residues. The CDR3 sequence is CASSPRQSSYNSPLHF. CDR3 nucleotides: TGTGCCAGCTCACCACGACAGAGCTCCTATAATTCACCCCTCCACTTT.

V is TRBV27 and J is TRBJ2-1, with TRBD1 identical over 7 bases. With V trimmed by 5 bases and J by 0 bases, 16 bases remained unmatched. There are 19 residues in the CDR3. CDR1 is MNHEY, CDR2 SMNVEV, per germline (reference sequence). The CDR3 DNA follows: TGTGCCAGCAGTCCCCCCGGGACAGATTTTGTCCGCTCCTACAATGAGCAGTTCTTC. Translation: CASSPPGTDFVRSYNEQFF.

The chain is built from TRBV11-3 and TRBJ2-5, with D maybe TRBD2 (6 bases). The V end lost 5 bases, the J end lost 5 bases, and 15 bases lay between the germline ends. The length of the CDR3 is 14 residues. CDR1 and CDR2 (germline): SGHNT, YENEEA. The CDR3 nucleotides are TGTGCCAGCAGCGGAGGGCAGAGCGGGGAGACCCAGTACTTC. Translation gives CASSGGQSGETQYF.

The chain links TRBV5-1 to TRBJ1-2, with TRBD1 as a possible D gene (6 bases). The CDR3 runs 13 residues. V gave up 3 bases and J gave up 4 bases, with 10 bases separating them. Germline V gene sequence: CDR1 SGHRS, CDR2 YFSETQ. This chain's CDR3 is CASSSDRPYGYTF. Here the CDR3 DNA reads TGCGCCAGCAGCTCGGACAGACCCTATGGCTACACCTTC.

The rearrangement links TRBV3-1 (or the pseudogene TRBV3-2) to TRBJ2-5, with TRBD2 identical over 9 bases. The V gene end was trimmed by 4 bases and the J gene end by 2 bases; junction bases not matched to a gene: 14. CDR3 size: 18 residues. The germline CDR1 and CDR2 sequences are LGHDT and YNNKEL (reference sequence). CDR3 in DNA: TGTGCCAGCAGCCCAATTCTGGGTAGCGGGGGCCAGCAAGAGACCCAGTACTTC. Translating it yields CASSPILGSGGQQETQYF.

The CDR3 is CASSLQGGYGYTF. In DNA form, the CDR3 reads TGTGCCAGCAGCTTGCAGGGCGGCTATGGCTACACCTTC. The chain joins TRBV5-4 to TRBJ1-2; a possible D gene is TRBD1 (5 bases). Looked up from germline, CDR1 is SGHNT and CDR2 is YYREEE (reference sequence). This CDR3 contains 13 residues. V was shortened by 1 base and J by 4 bases, with 8 bases between the two germline ends.

CDR3 region: CASSSPRDRFLAEAFF. CDR3 DNA sequence: TGTGCCAGCAGCAGCCCACGGGATAGGTTTCTTGCTGAAGCTTTCTTT. This sequence joins TRBV5-6 and TRBJ1-1; D is undetermined. The CDR3 has 16 residues. Germline lookup yields CDR1 SGHDT and CDR2 YYEEEE. V gave up 4 bases and J gave up 6 bases, with 22 bases separating them.

Here the CDR3 reads CASSLRVFAGGIAGELFF. Written as DNA, the CDR3 is TGTGCCAGCAGCTTAAGAGTCTTTGCAGGGGGTATAGCCGGGGAGCTGTTTTTT. This chain uses TRBV11-2 with TRBJ2-2, with TRBD1 identical over 7 bases. Germline trimming cut 2 bases from V and 6 bases from J; bases unmatched to any gene: 15. In germline, CDR1 is SGHAT, CDR2 FQNNGV. This CDR3 is 18 amino acids long.

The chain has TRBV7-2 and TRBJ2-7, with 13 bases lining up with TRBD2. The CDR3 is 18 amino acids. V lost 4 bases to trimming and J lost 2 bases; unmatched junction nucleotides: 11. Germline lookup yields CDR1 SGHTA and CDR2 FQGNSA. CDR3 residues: CASSSTSGGAVFAYEQYF. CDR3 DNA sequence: TGTGCCAGCAGCTCAACTAGCGGGGGGGCCGTATTTGCCTACGAGCAGTACTTC.

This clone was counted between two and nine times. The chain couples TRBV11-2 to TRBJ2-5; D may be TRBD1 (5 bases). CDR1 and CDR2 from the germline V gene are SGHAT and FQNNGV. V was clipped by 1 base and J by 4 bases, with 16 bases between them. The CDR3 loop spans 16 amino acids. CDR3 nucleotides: TGTGCCAGCAGCTTAGCTTTACGGTGGGGCCGAGAGACCCAGTACTTC. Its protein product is CASSLALRWGRETQYF.

The CDR3 DNA follows: TGTGCCAGTAGTATTGGGACAGGGGTCGCGGCTGGCTACACCTTC. This encodes CASSIGTGVAAGYTF. The rearrangement uses TRBV19 and TRBJ1-2; TRBD1 matches 10 bases. Germline V lookup: CDR1 LNHDA, CDR2 SQIVND (reference sequence). The CDR3 has 15 residues. Trimming at V came to 3 bases and at J to 7 bases, leaving 8 bases not matched to a gene.

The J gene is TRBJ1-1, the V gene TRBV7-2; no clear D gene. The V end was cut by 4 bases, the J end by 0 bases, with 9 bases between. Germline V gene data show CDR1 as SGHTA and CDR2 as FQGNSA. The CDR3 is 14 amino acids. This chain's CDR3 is CASSYFRVNTEAFF. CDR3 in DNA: TGTGCCAGCAGCTATTTTCGAGTGAACACTGAAGCTTTCTTT. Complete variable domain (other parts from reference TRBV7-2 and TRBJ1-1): GAGVSQSPSNKVTEKGKDVELRCDPISGHTALYWYRQSLGQGLEFLIYFQGNSAPDKSGLPSDRFSAERTGGSVSTLTIQRTQQEDSAVYLCASSYFRVNTEAFFGQGTRLTVV.

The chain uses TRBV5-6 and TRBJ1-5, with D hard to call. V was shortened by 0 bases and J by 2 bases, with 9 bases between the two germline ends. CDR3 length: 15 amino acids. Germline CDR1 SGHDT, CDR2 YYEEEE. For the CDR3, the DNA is TGTGCCAGCAGCTTGGCCGCCGCGGGCAATCAGCCCCAGCATTTT. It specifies CASSLAAAGNQPQHF.

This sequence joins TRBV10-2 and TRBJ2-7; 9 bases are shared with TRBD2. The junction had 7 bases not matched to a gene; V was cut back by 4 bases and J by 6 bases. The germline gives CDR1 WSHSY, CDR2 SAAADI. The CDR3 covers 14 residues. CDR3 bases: TGCGCCAGCAGTGCCCTCGAGCGGGAGGTCGAGCAGTACTTC. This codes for CASSALEREVEQYF.

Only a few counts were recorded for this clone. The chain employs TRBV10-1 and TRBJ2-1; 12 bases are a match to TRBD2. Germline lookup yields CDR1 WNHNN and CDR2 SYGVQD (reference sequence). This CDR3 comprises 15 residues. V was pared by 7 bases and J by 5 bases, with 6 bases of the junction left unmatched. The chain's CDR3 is CASNSLAGGNNEQFF. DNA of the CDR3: TGCGCCAGCAATAGTCTAGCGGGAGGGAACAATGAGCAGTTCTTC.

Written as DNA, the CDR3 is TGTGCCAGCAGCAAACTTAGCGGGAGGGCTTCATACAATGAGCAGTTCTTC. Its translation: CASSKLSGRASYNEQFF. This sequence joins TRBV7-2 and TRBJ2-1, with TRBD2 matching 11 bases. Germline V gives CDR1 SGHTA, CDR2 FQGNSA. V shed 5 bases, J shed 4 bases, and the junction held 10 bases outside the gene matches. This CDR3 contains 17 residues.